These 20 T cell receptor beta chains were all obtained from the same sample, sequenced in a study of PD-1 blockade in classical Hodgkin lymphoma. Clones were sequenced by immunoSEQ multiplex PCR, and TCRdb holds only the in-frame ones, with some missing. The table records around 66,000 clones, 71% of them present only once. In every patient, relapse followed autologous stem cell transplantation, while exposure to brentuximab vedotin differed. The sample was peripheral blood mononuclear cells (PBMCs), taken before the second cycle of nivolumab. The receptors were gathered from a human donor with classical Hodgkin lymphoma.

This clone ranks as medium-sized (0.01 to 0.1%). This chain uses TRBV7-6 with TRBJ1-1; TRBD1 might be the D (5 bases). Trimming left V 4 bases short and J 0 bases short, with 9 bases between. The CDR3 has 14 residues. Germline loops: CDR1 SGHVS, CDR2 FNYEAQ. CDR3 bases: TGTGCCAGCAGCTCCGGGGGGATGAACACTGAAGCTTTCTTT. It codes for CASSSGGMNTEAFF. Looking up the rest from reference TRBV7-6 and TRBJ1-1 gives the full variable domain: GAGVSQSPRYKVTKRGQDVALRCDPISGHVSLYWYRQALGQGPEFLTYFNYEAQQDKSGLPNDRFSAERPEGSISTLTIQRTEQRDSAMYRCASSSGGMNTEAFFGQGTRLTVV.

The rearrangement uses TRBV29-1 and TRBJ2-1; either TRBD1 or TRBD2 may supply D (6 bases each). Germline V gene data show CDR1 as SQVTM and CDR2 as ANQGSEA. The CDR3 covers 14 residues. V was shortened by 6 bases and J by 5 bases, with 17 bases between the two germline ends. The CDR3 protein is CSVATGWTNNEQFF. CDR3 nucleotide sequence: TGCAGCGTCGCCACAGGGTGGACTAACAATGAGCAGTTCTTC.

The chain uses TRBV6-5 and TRBJ1-1; D unclear. V lost 4 bases, J lost 2 bases, and 14 bases lay in between. Germline V lookup: CDR1 MNHEY, CDR2 SVGAGI. The CDR3 loop spans 15 amino acids. The CDR3 DNA sequence: TGTGCCAGCAGTTCCAGCGACGGACCCAACACTGAAGCTTTCTTT. Protein product: CASSSSDGPNTEAFF.

The gene calls are TRBV4-1 and TRBJ2-3; 9 bases map to TRBD1. The CDR3 runs 15 residues. J was trimmed by 4 bases and V by 4 bases; bases with no gene match: 6. Germline V CDR1 and CDR2: MGHRA, YSYEKL. In DNA form, the CDR3 reads TGCGCCAGCAGCCTGGGACAGGGTAGCCCAGATACGCAGTATTTT. Protein: CASSLGQGSPDTQYF.

The chain uses TRBV30 and TRBJ1-2; 8 bases match TRBD1. V shed 4 bases and J 4 bases; nucleotides not matched to a gene: 5. From germline, CDR1 is GTSNPN and CDR2 SVGIG (reference sequence). CDR3 length equals 13 residues. In DNA form, the CDR3 reads TGTGCCTGGATCAGGACAGGGCGCTATGGCTACACCTTC. Translated: CAWIRTGRYGYTF.

The V gene is TRBV5-6, the J gene TRBJ2-7; unclear D gene. Deletions cut 4 bases from V and 3 bases from J, with 5 bases between. Germline CDR1 SGHDT, CDR2 YYEEEE. The CDR3 runs 11 residues. CDR3 sequence reads: CASSTNYEQYF. In DNA form, the CDR3 reads TGTGCCAGCAGCACAAACTACGAGCAGTACTTC.

The CDR3: CASSPGPGLAFF. CDR3 in DNA: TGTGCCAGCTCACCGGGGCCGGGGCTGGCTTTCTTT. The chain combines TRBV18 with TRBJ1-1, with D tentatively TRBD1 (5 bases). The V end was cut by 3 bases, the J end by 11 bases, with 13 bases between. The V gene's germline CDR1 is KGHSH and CDR2 LQKENI. The CDR3 totals 12 residues.

The J gene is TRBJ1-1, the V gene TRBV27; TRBD1 might be the D (5 bases). CDR1 and CDR2 from the germline V gene are MNHEY and SMNVEV (reference sequence). Deletions cut 4 bases from V and 1 base from J, with 16 bases between. CDR3 length equals 16 residues. DNA for the CDR3: TGTGCCAGCAGTTACCGGGACGGACGGCCGAACACTGAAGCTTTCTTT. Amino acids: CASSYRDGRPNTEAFF.

This clone has a single count. V and J are TRBV11-2 and TRBJ2-3, with D perhaps matching TRBD2 (6 bases). Germline CDR1 is SGHAT and CDR2 is FQNNGV. Deletions cut 0 bases from V and 6 bases from J, with 13 bases between. The CDR3 runs to 15 residues. The CDR3 here is CASSLDWGETDTQYF. The CDR3 nucleotides are TGTGCCAGCAGCTTAGATTGGGGGGAGACGGATACGCAGTATTTT.

V is TRBV6-5 and J is TRBJ1-2; D possibly corresponds to TRBD1 (5 bases). This CDR3 comprises 12 residues. Trimming removed 6 bases from V and 7 bases from J, with 12 bases in between. The germline V gene encodes CDR1 MNHEY and CDR2 SVGAGI. CDR3 loop: CASSSQVGGYTF. The CDR3 nucleotides are TGTGCCAGCAGCTCACAGGTTGGTGGCTACACCTTC.

V is TRBV18 and J is TRBJ2-5; weak D call: TRBD2 (5 bases). V was cut by 0 bases and J by 1 base, with 12 bases left in between. CDR1 and CDR2 from the germline V gene are KGHSH and LQKENI. The CDR3 has 16 amino acids. The CDR3 here is CASSPPVRLFQETQYF. CDR3 DNA sequence: TGTGCCAGCTCACCACCTGTTCGACTATTCCAAGAGACCCAGTACTTC.

The gene calls are TRBV1 and TRBJ1-1; TRBD1, the D gene given by the table, was not confirmed from the DNA. TRBV1 is flagged as a pseudogene. The CDR3 length is 17 residues. The CDR3 DNA follows: TGCACCAGCAGCCATTTTCCGGGACAGTTATTGAACACTGAAGCTTTCTTT. This translates into CTSSHFPGQLLNTEAFF.

This clone came up a few times. The chain is built from TRBV7-9 and TRBJ1-4, with 8 bases fitting TRBD1. The CDR3 is made up of 12 amino acids. Germline trimming cut 3 bases from V and 13 bases from J; bases unmatched to any gene: 4. Per the germline V gene, CDR1 is SEHNR and CDR2 is FQNEAQ (reference sequence). The CDR3 spells CASSFAGQGLFF. In nucleotides, the CDR3 is TGTGCCAGCAGCTTCGCCGGACAGGGACTGTTTTTT.

This chain links TRBV6-1 with TRBJ1-1; no firm D call. Germline V lookup: CDR1 MNHNS, CDR2 SASEGT. The ends were cut back, 4 bases at V and 11 bases at J, with 8 bases in the middle. The CDR3 is 10 residues long. CDR3 protein: CASSGVWAFF. CDR3 nucleotides: TGTGCCAGCAGTGGGGTGTGGGCTTTCTTT.

V is TRBV7-9 and J is TRBJ1-1; the D is unclear. Looked up from germline, CDR1 is SEHNR and CDR2 is FQNEAQ (reference sequence). This CDR3 spans 13 amino acids. Trimming took off 1 base at V and 0 bases at J, with 3 bases between the two ends. The CDR3 DNA follows: TGTGCCAGCAGCTTAGTTTTGAACACTGAAGCTTTCTTT. Translating it yields CASSLVLNTEAFF. The full variable domain, in which reference TRBV7-9 and TRBJ1-1 provide the parts outside the CDR3, is DTGVSQNPRHKITKRGQNVTFRCDPISEHNRLYWYRQTLGQGPEFLTYFQNEAQLEKSRLLSDRFSAERPKGSFSTLEIQRTEQGDSAMYLCASSLVLNTEAFFGQGTRLTVV.

The CDR3 DNA reads TGTGCCAGCAGTTCGGCGGGACTAGCGGGACCTGGCGGGAATGAGCAGTTCTTC. Encoded protein: CASSSAGLAGPGGNEQFF. The gene calls are TRBV27 and TRBJ2-1; 13 positions agree with TRBD2. Germline CDR1 is MNHEY and CDR2 is SMNVEV (reference sequence). With 4 bases clipped from V and 7 bases from J, the junction kept 13 bases outside the gene matches. This CDR3 spans 18 amino acids.

The chain recombines TRBV5-1 with TRBJ1-2; the D is unclear. Trimming cost V 4 bases and J 8 bases, with 21 bases left between them. The germline gives CDR1 SGHRS, CDR2 YFSETQ. The CDR3 totals 15 residues. This CDR3 is CASSPEGGTSWGYTF. For the CDR3, the DNA is TGCGCCAGCAGCCCCGAAGGAGGCACCTCCTGGGGCTACACCTTC.

The chain joins TRBV9 to TRBJ1-6; 9 bases fit TRBD1. Looked up from germline, CDR1 is SGDLS and CDR2 is YYNGEE. CDR3 size: 14 residues. V lost 2 bases to trimming and J lost 13 bases; unmatched junction nucleotides: 7. The CDR3 is CASSVTGGSAPLHF. In nucleotides, the CDR3 is TGTGCCAGCAGCGTGACAGGGGGAAGCGCTCCCCTCCACTTT.

The rearrangement joins TRBV29-1 to TRBJ2-1; D possibly corresponds to TRBD2 (6 bases). This CDR3 is built from 17 residues. V lost 5 bases and J lost 3, with 23 bases in between. Germline CDR1 SQVTM, CDR2 ANQGSEA. The CDR3 loop reads CSVWAPDSGTIYNEQFF. The CDR3 DNA reads TGCAGCGTTTGGGCCCCTGATAGCGGAACGATCTACAATGAGCAGTTCTTC.

This chain connects TRBV7-2 to TRBJ1-5; TRBD1 aligns across 9 bases. With V trimmed by 5 bases and J by 5 bases, 7 bases remained unmatched. CDR1 SGHTA and CDR2 FQGNSA come from the germline V gene. This CDR3 is built from 15 residues. The CDR3 reads CASSPTGGSHQPQHF. In nucleotides, the CDR3 is TGTGCCAGCAGCCCGACAGGGGGTTCGCATCAGCCCCAGCATTTT.